This T cell receptor beta chain was recovered during a study of blood T cell repertoires in COVID-19. For the study at large: Collection of acute and convalescent COVID-19 samples took place in the United States, Italy and Spain. T cells, B-cell-depleted T cells, or PBMCs provided the cDNA or gDNA that served as material.

In the original processing: Estimates of nucleated cell counts were drawn from the amplification of reference gene primers. Sequenced by immunoSEQ multiplex PCR; TCRdb stores in-frame clones only, minus some. From that table come the V and J calls and clone size; the DNA was used to work out D and trimming. The sample has approximately 160,000 clones, 90% to 95% seen once; the top ten hold roughly 2.1%. Trimming removed 3 bases from V and 3 bases from J, with 10 bases in between. The CDR3 consists of 13 residues. Germline loops: CDR1 SGHRS, CDR2 YFSETQ. The receptor was isolated from a woman in her fifties or sixties with COVID-19, enrolled during active disease. V gene TRBV5-1 combines with J gene TRBJ2-7; D unclear. The sequencing sample was made of peripheral blood. CDR3 residues: CASSSTVGYEQYF. The CDR3 nucleotides are TGCGCCAGCAGCTCAACAGTTGGCTACGAGCAGTACTTC.